A single sample gave rise to the 11 T cell receptor beta chains below, sequenced in a study of blood T cell repertoires in COVID-19. TCRdb's table, derived via immunoSEQ multiplex PCR, lists solely in-frame clones and lacks some. The data hold roughly 30,000 clones, with more than 75% observed a single time. Input material: peripheral blood. These receptors all come from a woman aged 60 to 75 with acute or convalescent COVID-19.

This clone was counted only a few times. The rearrangement uses TRBV28 and TRBJ2-5, with D possibly matching TRBD2 (6 bases). CDR1 is MDHEN, CDR2 SYDVKM, per germline. V was shortened by 5 bases and J by 5 bases, with 15 bases between the two germline ends. CDR3 size: 14 residues. CDR3 sequence (DNA): TGTGCCAGCAGTACACCGGGACTTGTGGAGACCCAGTACTTC. It yields the protein CASSTPGLVETQYF.

This clone was seen just once. This chain connects TRBV12-3 or TRBV12-4 to TRBJ1-1; 8 bases agree with TRBD1. This CDR3 spans 12 amino acids. V gave up 4 bases and J gave up 11 bases; unmatched junction bases: 6. CDR3 amino acids: CASSSRTGRAFF. The CDR3 coding sequence is TGTGCCAGCAGTTCCAGGACAGGGAGGGCTTTCTTT.

The rearrangement joins TRBV27 to TRBJ2-3; TRBD2 aligns across 8 bases. Germline values: CDR1 MNHEY, CDR2 SMNVEV (reference sequence). The ends lost 3 bases at V and 2 bases at J; junction bases unmatched: 7. This CDR3 spans 16 amino acids. The CDR3, as DNA: TGTGCCAGCAGTTTTTTGGCGGGGGGATCCACAGATACGCAGTATTTT. Protein sequence: CASSFLAGGSTDTQYF.

The rearrangement links TRBV5-1 to TRBJ2-1; 7 nucleotides align to TRBD1. The trim removed 0 bases at V and 4 bases at J, leaving 4 bases unmatched. CDR1 is SGHRS and CDR2 is YFSETQ in the germline V gene. The CDR3 has 15 amino acids. The CDR3 protein is CASSLEGTEYNEQFF. The CDR3 DNA is TGCGCCAGCAGCTTGGAGGGGACAGAGTACAATGAGCAGTTCTTC.

This clone was counted once. The chain links TRBV3-1 (or the pseudogene TRBV3-2) to TRBJ2-7, with TRBD2 identical over 11 bases. Germline loops: CDR1 LGHDT, CDR2 YNNKEL (reference sequence). The CDR3 covers 17 residues. V lost 0 bases, J lost 4 bases, and 8 bases stayed unmatched. In DNA, the CDR3 is TGTGCCAGCAGCCAAGAAGGCCCGACTAGCGGGGATTACGAGCAGTACTTC. Translation gives CASSQEGPTSGDYEQYF.

The J gene is TRBJ1-5, the V gene TRBV5-1; TRBD1 is a possible D gene (5 bases). Germline CDR1 reads SGHRS; CDR2 reads YFSETQ. V was shortened by 1 base and J by 5 bases, with 13 bases between the two germline ends. The length of the CDR3 is 15 residues. The CDR3 DNA reads TGCGCCAGCAGCTTGACAGGTTCGACCGATCAGCCCCAGCATTTT. It translates to CASSLTGSTDQPQHF.

The CDR3 coding sequence is TGTGCCAGCAGCCAAGATCCGCCAGGGGGCTGGTCACCCCTCCACTTT. Residues: CASSQDPPGGWSPLHF. The chain couples TRBV3-1 (or the pseudogene TRBV3-2) to TRBJ1-6; 8 bases are shared with TRBD1. Germline CDR1 is LGHDT and CDR2 is YNNKEL (reference sequence). V was pared by 0 bases and J by 10 bases, with 8 bases of the junction left unmatched. The CDR3 spans 16 residues.

V and J are TRBV5-5 and TRBJ2-7, with D maybe TRBD2 (5 bases). Looked up from germline, CDR1 is SGHKS and CDR2 is YYEKEE (reference sequence). V lost 4 bases, J lost 4 bases, and 15 bases lay in between. The CDR3 has 14 residues. DNA of the CDR3: TGTGCCAGCAGCACCACCGTCCCGGGGTACGAGCAGTACTTC. Amino acids: CASSTTVPGYEQYF.

J is TRBJ2-2 and V is TRBV11-2; 9 bases map to TRBD1. Germline V gene lookup returns CDR1 SGHAT and CDR2 FQNNGV. The CDR3 totals 15 residues. V was pared by 5 bases and J by 4 bases, with 5 bases of the junction left unmatched. CDR3 residues: CASSVGQGATGELFF. CDR3 DNA: TGTGCCAGCAGCGTGGGACAGGGTGCCACCGGGGAGCTGTTTTTT.

V and J are TRBV6-5 and TRBJ2-7, with D perhaps TRBD2 (6 bases). CDR3 length equals 12 residues. V was pared by 6 bases and J by 5 bases, with 11 bases between. Germline V gives CDR1 MNHEY, CDR2 SVGAGI. The CDR3 sequence: CASSPGLHEQYF. The CDR3 region has the DNA TGTGCCAGCAGCCCGGGACTTCACGAGCAGTACTTC.

The V and J genes are TRBV6-5 and TRBJ1-1; possibly TRBD1 for D (5 bases). CDR3 size: 15 residues. CDR1 MNHEY and CDR2 SVGAGI come from the germline V gene. V lost 6 bases, J lost 1 base, and 15 bases lay in between. The CDR3 here is CASRPLHQGNTEAFF. The CDR3 DNA follows: TGTGCCAGCAGGCCACTCCACCAGGGGAACACTGAAGCTTTCTTT.